The 30 T cell receptor beta chains reported below all come from one sample, sequenced in a study of T cells after yellow fever vaccination. TCRdb re-called the 5' RACE reads with MiXCR, one entry per CDR3 protein. The data show around 340,000 distinct CDR3 sequences, about 12% seen once. Sequencing used CD4+ T cells sorted from PBMCs, obtained 15 days after the yellow fever booster vaccination. These receptors were taken from a man aged 18 to 30 who received the YFV17D yellow fever vaccine.

Many counts were recorded for this clonotype. This chain connects TRBV11-1 to TRBJ2-1; the D gene is possibly TRBD2 (5 bases). V shed 5 bases and J shed 15 bases, with 14 bases lying between them. There are 11 residues in the CDR3. The germline V gene has CDR1 SGHAT and CDR2 FQDESV (reference sequence). DNA for the CDR3: TGTGCCAGCAGCAGTGACCTCGAGGGGTTCTTC. It is translated as CASSSDLEGFF.

This clonotype appeared a few times. The chain's CDR3 is CATSNTVEQPQHF. Here the CDR3 DNA reads TGTGCCACCAGTAATACAGTCGAGCAGCCCCAGCATTTT. V gene TRBV24-1 combines with J gene TRBJ1-5, with D unresolved. This CDR3 is 13 amino acids long. Trimming took 6 bases from V and 7 from J, leaving 12 bases between them. In germline, CDR1 is KGHDR, CDR2 SFDVKD.

This sequence joins TRBV20-1 and TRBJ2-5; D possibly corresponds to TRBD2 (5 bases). Trimming took off 7 bases at V and 1 base at J, with 7 bases between the two ends. CDR3 length equals 11 residues. Looked up from germline, CDR1 is DFQATT and CDR2 is SNEGSKA (reference sequence). CDR3 loop: CSVGSQETQYF. The CDR3 bases are TGCAGTGTGGGGAGCCAAGAGACCCAGTACTTC.

This clonotype has a handful of counts. The gene calls are TRBV20-1 and TRBJ2-3; 8 bases map to TRBD1. J was trimmed by 0 bases and V by 1 base; bases with no gene match: 6. CDR1 is DFQATT, CDR2 SNEGSKA, per germline (reference sequence). This CDR3 contains 16 residues. The CDR3 reads CSARGLTGASTDTQYF. The CDR3, as DNA: TGCAGTGCTAGAGGTCTGACAGGGGCTAGCACAGATACGCAGTATTTT.

This clonotype was seen at least ten times. The chain joins TRBV7-9 to TRBJ2-2; 10 nucleotides line up with TRBD2. CDR3 length: 16 amino acids. Germline V lookup: CDR1 SEHNR, CDR2 FQNEAQ (reference sequence). The ends lost 4 bases at V and 3 bases at J; junction bases unmatched: 5. The DNA for the CDR3 is TGTGCCAGCAGCTCGCTAGCGGGGGAAGACACCGGGGAGCTGTTTTTT. Protein product: CASSSLAGEDTGELFF.

This clonotype has more than one count but fewer than ten. This chain uses TRBV5-1 with TRBJ1-2, with D possibly matching TRBD1 (6 bases). Between the trimmed V and J ends, which lost 7 bases and 5 bases, there was a span of 21 bases. The CDR3 is made up of 15 amino acids. Germline V gene sequence: CDR1 SGHRS, CDR2 YFSETQ. The CDR3 DNA is TGCGCCAGCGCCGACGGCGGGGGCGCGGGATATGGCTACACCTTC. Its translation is CASADGGGAGYGYTF.

The rearrangement uses TRBV6-2 or TRBV6-3 and TRBJ1-5, with D uncertain. Trimming cost V 7 bases and J 4 bases, with 11 bases left between them. CDR3 length: 13 amino acids. Germline V gene sequence: CDR1 MNHEY, CDR2 SVGEGT. CDR3 residues: CASNFRGNQPQHF. CDR3 nucleotide sequence: TGTGCCAGCAATTTCCGGGGTAATCAGCCCCAGCATTTT.

This clonotype was seen a handful of times. V is TRBV20-1 and J is TRBJ2-3; maybe TRBD1 (7 bases). CDR1 and CDR2 from the germline V gene are DFQATT and SNEGSKA (reference sequence). The CDR3 sequence is 13 residues long. V was cut by 6 bases and J by 5 bases, with 15 bases left in between. CDR3 DNA: TGCAGTGCCCAGGAGGGGGCTCAAGATACGCAGTATTTT. This encodes CSAQEGAQDTQYF.

CDR3 residues: CASTPMGGTYNEQFF. CDR3 bases: TGTGCCAGCACCCCCATGGGTGGGACATACAATGAGCAGTTCTTC. The chain joins TRBV6-5 to TRBJ2-1, with a possible D match to TRBD1 (6 bases). CDR3 length: 15 residues. Germline CDR1 MNHEY, CDR2 SVGAGI. Trimming removed 7 bases at V and 4 bases at J, with 17 bases between.

The V gene is TRBV7-2, the J gene TRBJ2-5, with D possibly being TRBD2 (6 bases). The CDR3 has 17 residues. V was trimmed by 3 bases and J by 5 bases, leaving 22 bases between them. The germline V gene has CDR1 SGHTA and CDR2 FQGNSA. In DNA, the CDR3 is TGTGCCAGCAGCTTCTCAGGAGGGCCGGGGTCATGGGAGACCCAGTACTTC. Encoded protein: CASSFSGGPGSWETQYF.

This clonotype was counted ten times or more. J is TRBJ2-7 and V is TRBV7-8; D gene unclear. Germline V gene lookup returns CDR1 SGHVS and CDR2 FQNEAQ. V was clipped by 1 base and J by 4 bases, with 8 bases between them. This CDR3 has 13 amino acids. The CDR3: CASSLGHSYEQYV. The CDR3 region has the DNA TGTGCCAGCAGCTTAGGACATTCGTACGAGCAGTACGTC.

The chain couples TRBV4-3 to TRBJ2-7, with D uncertain. The germline CDR1 and CDR2 sequences are LGHNA and YSLEER. With 0 bases removed from V and 6 bases from J, the gap between germline ends came to 12 bases. The CDR3 covers 14 residues. Here the CDR3 DNA reads TGCGCCAGCAGCCAAGAGCCGCAGGCCGGCGAGCAGTACTTC. It specifies CASSQEPQAGEQYF.

This clonotype occurred a few times. V usage is TRBV5-1 and J usage is TRBJ2-3; 8 bases line up with TRBD2. V shed 3 bases, J shed 6 bases, and the junction held 15 bases outside the gene matches. There are 17 residues in the CDR3. Germline values: CDR1 SGHRS, CDR2 YFSETQ. This CDR3 reads CASSSPHPLAAGDTQYF. The DNA for the CDR3 is TGCGCCAGCAGCTCACCCCACCCACTAGCGGCGGGGGATACGCAGTATTTT.

The chain couples TRBV21-1 to TRBJ2-3; TRBD2 reflects the table's D call only, with no check against the DNA. TRBV21-1 has pseudogene status. CDR3 length: 15 residues. CDR3 DNA: TGTGCCAGCAGAAGAGGGAACTCGGAGCCAGATACGCAGTATTTT. This gives the protein CASRRGNSEPDTQYF.

The chain uses TRBV7-2 and TRBJ2-3, with TRBD1 as a possible D gene (5 bases). Germline V CDR1 and CDR2: SGHTA, FQGNSA. V was pared by 4 bases and J by 1 base, with 12 bases between. This CDR3 is 15 amino acids long. CDR3 loop: CASSSQRGGTDTQYF. CDR3 sequence (DNA): TGTGCCAGCAGCTCCCAAAGGGGTGGCACAGATACGCAGTATTTT.

The rearrangement links TRBV2 to TRBJ2-1; possibly TRBD1 or TRBD2 for D (6 bases each). Trimming left V 3 bases short and J 12 bases short, with 12 bases between. Germline lookup yields CDR1 SNHLY and CDR2 FYNNEI. The CDR3 is made up of 12 amino acids. The CDR3 region has the DNA TGTGCCAGCAGTGAGGAGGGGGTCCTGCAGTTCTTC. Protein sequence: CASSEEGVLQFF.

There are a few counts of this clonotype. The chain has TRBV11-2 and TRBJ2-1, with unresolved D. This CDR3 contains 14 residues. V was trimmed by 5 bases and J by 10 bases, leaving 18 bases between them. CDR1 and CDR2 (germline): SGHAT, FQNNGV. The CDR3: CASSHLSKGQEQFF. CDR3 nucleotides: TGTGCCAGCAGCCACCTATCAAAGGGCCAGGAGCAGTTCTTC.

The CDR3: CASAPDRAGNTIYF. CDR3 coding DNA: TGTGCCAGCGCCCCGGATAGAGCAGGAAACACCATATATTTT. The gene calls are TRBV7-2 and TRBJ1-3, with unresolved D. Trimming pared 8 bases from V and 4 bases from J, leaving 15 bases between. The CDR3 contains 14 residues. The germline CDR1 and CDR2 sequences are SGHTA and FQGNSA.

This chain connects TRBV15 to TRBJ2-5; possibly TRBD2 for D (5 bases). The V end was cut by 0 bases, the J end by 4 bases, with 12 bases between. Germline V gene sequence: CDR1 LNHNV, CDR2 YYDKDF (reference sequence). This CDR3 comprises 15 residues. CDR3 region: CATSRDRAGGETQYF. The CDR3, as DNA: TGTGCCACCAGCAGAGACCGCGCAGGAGGAGAGACCCAGTACTTC.

This clonotype showed up just a few times. The V and J genes are TRBV5-1 and TRBJ1-6, with a tentative D call TRBD1 (6 bases). The germline V gene encodes CDR1 SGHRS and CDR2 YFSETQ. This CDR3 spans 17 amino acids. V was clipped by 4 bases and J by 7 bases, with 21 bases between them. The DNA for the CDR3 is TGCGCCAGCAGCGACCTGGACAGAGTATTAGGGAATTCACCCCTCCACTTT. Protein sequence: CASSDLDRVLGNSPLHF.

The chain has TRBV24-1 and TRBJ2-3; D is perhaps TRBD1 (6 bases). This CDR3 has 15 amino acids. V shed 3 bases and J shed 1 base, with 10 bases lying between them. Germline lookup yields CDR1 KGHDR and CDR2 SFDVKD. CDR3 DNA sequence: TGTGCCACCAGTGATCCCCGGACAGGCACAGATACGCAGTATTTT. The encoded protein is CATSDPRTGTDTQYF.

This clonotype was counted once. Just one base apart from a much larger clone, this may be a read error. The chain employs TRBV12-3 or TRBV12-4 and TRBJ2-3, with TRBD2 matching 7 bases. V was pared by 6 bases and J by 2 bases, with 2 bases of the junction left unmatched. The CDR3 has 13 amino acids. The CDR3 nucleotides read TGTGCCAGCAGAAGGGACTACACAGATACGCAGTATTTT. Translation: CASRRDYTDTQYF.

The table lists this clonotype with a few counts. The rearrangement links TRBV18 to TRBJ1-4, with D hard to call. Germline-derived CDR1 and CDR2 are KGHSH and LQKENI. V lost 0 bases and J 4 bases, leaving 15 bases between the germline ends. The CDR3 runs 17 residues. CDR3 loop: CASSPPGSTGINEKLFF. The CDR3 DNA reads as TGTGCCAGCTCACCACCGGGTTCGACGGGGATTAATGAAAAACTGTTTTTT.

The V gene is TRBV7-2, the J gene TRBJ1-1; tentative D call: TRBD1 (5 bases). Between the trimmed V and J ends, which lost 2 bases and 3 bases, there was a span of 10 bases. This CDR3 comprises 14 residues. Germline values: CDR1 SGHTA, CDR2 FQGNSA. DNA for the CDR3: TGTGCCAGCAGCTTATATGGCAGGGACACTGAAGCTTTCTTT. It encodes CASSLYGRDTEAFF. The complete variable domain, with remaining parts taken from reference TRBV7-2 and TRBJ1-1, reads GAGVSQSPSNKVTEKGKDVELRCDPISGHTALYWYRQSLGQGLEFLIYFQGNSAPDKSGLPSDRFSAERTGGSVSTLTIQRTQQEDSAVYLCASSLYGRDTEAFFGQGTRLTVV.

This chain uses TRBV10-3 with TRBJ2-3; the match to TRBD2 covers 9 bases. The CDR3 is 14 amino acids. Germline lookup yields CDR1 ENHRY and CDR2 SYGVKD. The V segment lost 7 bases and the J segment 2 bases; nucleotides outside the gene matches: 4. CDR3 protein: CAITLAGFTDTQYF. The CDR3 coding sequence is TGTGCCATCACTCTAGCGGGGTTCACAGATACGCAGTATTTT.

This clonotype was detected only a few times. The gene calls are TRBV20-1 and TRBJ1-4, with D possibly TRBD1 on 5 matching bases. The V gene's germline CDR1 is DFQATT and CDR2 SNEGSKA (reference sequence). Trimming took 1 base from V and 5 from J, leaving 17 bases between them. The CDR3 has 16 amino acids. The chain's CDR3 is CSARGPRAGMNEKLFF. The DNA of the CDR3 is TGCAGTGCTAGAGGCCCGAGGGCAGGGATGAATGAAAAACTGTTTTTT.

The chain has TRBV7-2 and TRBJ1-2; no reliable D call. The germline CDR1 and CDR2 sequences are SGHTA and FQGNSA. Trimming removed 1 base from V and 4 bases from J, with 10 bases in between. CDR3 size: 14 residues. CDR3 nucleotide sequence: TGTGCCAGCAGCTTAGATGGGCTTCGCTATGGCTACACCTTC. This sequence encodes CASSLDGLRYGYTF.

The gene calls are TRBV9 and TRBJ1-6; D gene ambiguous. From germline, CDR1 is SGDLS and CDR2 YYNGEE. The CDR3 has 12 amino acids. Trimming shortened V by 8 bases and J by 2 bases, and 5 bases separated the two germline ends. The CDR3 loop reads CASKTYNSPLHF. The CDR3 region has the DNA TGTGCCAGTAAGACCTATAATTCACCCCTCCACTTT.

This clonotype has more than one count but fewer than ten. The chain couples TRBV5-1 to TRBJ2-7; TRBD1 agrees at 8 bases. J lost 9 bases, V lost 3 bases, and 11 bases had no gene match. This CDR3 region has 14 residues. Germline CDR1 is SGHRS and CDR2 is YFSETQ. The CDR3 sequence is CASSWGTGPTGQYF. DNA of the CDR3: TGCGCCAGCAGCTGGGGGACAGGACCCACGGGGCAGTACTTC.

This sequence joins TRBV20-1 and TRBJ2-3; 8 bases map to TRBD2. The CDR3 covers 14 residues. V lost 6 bases to trimming and J lost 2 bases; unmatched junction nucleotides: 7. Germline V gives CDR1 DFQATT, CDR2 SNEGSKA (reference sequence). The CDR3 region has the DNA TGCAGTGCCAGGAGAGCGGGGGTCACAGATACGCAGTATTTT. It specifies CSARRAGVTDTQYF.